Listed here are 29 T cell receptor beta chains from one sample, sequenced in a study of T-cell reconstitution after alpha-beta-depleted transplantation in children. Using unique molecular identifiers, the investigators prepared the TCRbeta library. Each CDR3 protein is one row after TCRdb ran MiXCR on the PCR reads. The sample comprises 29,000 or so distinct CDR3 sequences, roughly 6% of which are singletons, and 7% rests with the top ten. Sequencing used PBMCs, mostly from graft donor cells, obtained 180 days after TCRalphabeta/CD19-depleted stem cell transplant. These receptor sequences come from a male patient younger than 18 who had a stem cell transplant for acute myeloid leukemia, so the T cells may come from the graft donor.

This clonotype showed up many times. Here the CDR3 omits its conserved ending phenylalanine or tryptophan, so a read error is the likely source. V usage is TRBV29-1 and J usage is TRBJ1-6, with D maybe TRBD1 (6 bases). Germline values: CDR1 SQVTM, CDR2 ANQGSEA. The V and J ends lost 2 bases and 10 bases respectively, with 12 bases between them. CDR3 length: 13 residues. CDR3 coding DNA: TGCAGCGTTGAACTGGGGGCGGAATCACCCCTCCACCTT. Protein: CSVELGAESPLHL.

This clonotype was seen a handful of times. This rearrangement joins TRBV5-6 to TRBJ2-3, with D perhaps TRBD2 (5 bases). V lost 4 bases to trimming and J lost 4 bases, with 10 bases between them. CDR3 length equals 13 residues. Per germline, CDR1 SGHDT and CDR2 YYEEEE. CDR3 in amino acids: CASSGGFSDTQYF. The DNA for the CDR3 is TGTGCCAGCAGCGGCGGGTTCTCAGATACGCAGTATTTT.

This clonotype was recorded at least ten times. The J gene is TRBJ2-3, the V gene TRBV29-1, with 10 bases fitting TRBD2. The trim removed 7 bases at V and 1 base at J, leaving 5 bases unmatched. Germline CDR1 is SQVTM and CDR2 is ANQGSEA. The CDR3 has 14 residues. The CDR3 spells CSAISGRRTDTQYF. CDR3 bases: TGCAGCGCAATTAGCGGGAGGCGCACAGATACGCAGTATTTT.

This clonotype was seen at least ten times. This sequence joins TRBV5-1 and TRBJ2-1; D uncertain. Germline CDR1 reads SGHRS; CDR2 reads YFSETQ. The CDR3 consists of 16 residues. V was cut by 5 bases and J by 0 bases, with 15 bases left in between. CDR3 sequence reads: CASSDPRASSYNEQFF. The CDR3 bases are TGCGCCAGCAGTGACCCCCGGGCTAGCTCCTACAATGAGCAGTTCTTC.

This clonotype was recorded at least ten times. The chain has TRBV18 and TRBJ1-1; no clear D gene. Germline values: CDR1 KGHSH, CDR2 LQKENI. The germline V and J ends were trimmed by 6 bases and 1 base, with 9 bases remaining between them. CDR3 length: 13 amino acids. The CDR3 DNA reads TGTGCCAGCTCCCAACAGTGGAACACTGAAGCTTTCTTT. Translating gives CASSQQWNTEAFF. The full variable domain, in which reference TRBV18 and TRBJ1-1 provide the parts outside the CDR3, is NAGVMQNPRHLVRRRGQEARLRCSPMKGHSHVYWYRQLPEEGLKFMVYLQKENIIDESGMPKERFSAEFPKEGPSILRIQQVVRGDSAAYFCASSQQWNTEAFFGQGTRLTVV.

V usage is TRBV4-2 and J usage is TRBJ1-2; tentative D call: TRBD1 (5 bases). The germline gives CDR1 LGHNA, CDR2 YNFKEQ. V dropped 8 bases and J dropped 4 bases, with 20 bases sitting between them. The CDR3 sequence is 15 residues long. Here the CDR3 reads CASGLGVLGGYGYTF. The CDR3 DNA sequence: TGTGCCAGCGGCCTGGGGGTCCTCGGAGGCTATGGCTACACCTTC.

This clonotype was detected ten times or more. The rearrangement links TRBV5-1 to TRBJ1-3, with D possibly matching TRBD1 (5 bases). V dropped 4 bases and J dropped 0 bases, with 11 bases sitting between them. This CDR3 comprises 15 residues. Germline V lookup: CDR1 SGHRS, CDR2 YFSETQ. The CDR3 DNA reads TGCGCCAGCAGCCAGACAGCACTCTCTGGAAACACCATATATTTT. This translates into CASSQTALSGNTIYF.

This clonotype occurred many times. The chain recombines TRBV19 with TRBJ2-3; 7 bases match TRBD2. The length of the CDR3 is 16 residues. CDR1 and CDR2 (germline): LNHDA, SQIVND (reference sequence). J lost 4 bases, V lost 3 bases, and 10 bases had no gene match. Written as DNA, the CDR3 is TGTGCCAGTAGTATCCAACTAGCGCAAGGACCAGATACGCAGTATTTT. Translation gives CASSIQLAQGPDTQYF.

In its sample, this clonotype was seen many times. This sequence joins TRBV7-2 and TRBJ1-1; TRBD1 matches 9 bases. Germline V gene data show CDR1 as SGHTA and CDR2 as FQGNSA. The length of the CDR3 is 15 residues. Germline trimming cut 5 bases from V and 3 bases from J; bases unmatched to any gene: 7. CDR3 sequence reads: CASSIGQGTYTEAFF. In DNA form, the CDR3 reads TGTGCCAGCAGCATCGGACAGGGGACCTACACTGAAGCTTTCTTT.

This clonotype was picked up many times. The chain has TRBV20-1 and TRBJ1-2; TRBD1 matches at 10 bases. The CDR3 contains 16 residues. The germline V gene has CDR1 DFQATT and CDR2 SNEGSKA (reference sequence). Germline trimming cut 1 base from V and 7 bases from J; bases unmatched to any gene: 12. In nucleotides, the CDR3 is TGCAGTGCTAGAGGGGCCGGGACAGGGGTTCTTGGTGGCTACACCTTC. Its translation: CSARGAGTGVLGGYTF.

The table lists this clonotype with many counts. The chain joins TRBV19 to TRBJ2-2; 9 nucleotides agree with TRBD1. V lost 3 bases and J lost 2; bases outside the gene matches: 4. This CDR3 has 16 amino acids. Germline V gives CDR1 LNHDA, CDR2 SQIVND (reference sequence). The CDR3 sequence is CASSIVQGANTGELFF. The CDR3 region has the DNA TGTGCCAGTAGTATCGTACAGGGGGCTAACACCGGGGAGCTGTTTTTT.

This clonotype was counted ten times or more. The chain links TRBV4-2 to TRBJ1-5; 7 positions agree with TRBD1. The CDR3 consists of 14 residues. V was pared by 3 bases and J by 6 bases, with 5 bases of the junction left unmatched. Germline V gene sequence: CDR1 LGHNA, CDR2 YNFKEQ. The CDR3 DNA reads as TGTGCCAGCAGCCATACAGGGGCAGGTCAGCCCCAGCATTTT. The encoded protein is CASSHTGAGQPQHF.

This clonotype has a count of ten or more. The V and J genes are TRBV11-2 and TRBJ2-2, with D possibly TRBD2 on 5 matching bases. The length of the CDR3 is 18 residues. Germline CDR1 SGHAT, CDR2 FQNNGV. V shed 2 bases and J shed 3 bases, with 19 bases lying between them. For the CDR3, the DNA is TGTGCCAGCAGCTTATTTCGAAGCTCACGAGGGTACACCGGGGAGCTGTTTTTT. It yields the protein CASSLFRSSRGYTGELFF.

This clonotype has a count of ten or more. The CDR3 loop is CASRETGASGNTIYF. CDR3 nucleotides: TGTGCCAGCAGGGAAACAGGAGCCTCTGGAAACACCATATATTTT. The chain links TRBV2 to TRBJ1-3; a weak D match, TRBD1 (5 bases). CDR1 and CDR2 (germline): SNHLY, FYNNEI. The CDR3 length is 15 residues. The V end lost 6 bases, the J end lost 0 bases, and 12 bases lay between the germline ends.

By share, this clonotype ranks as medium-sized. The CDR3 spells CASSPGTLEKLFF. The CDR3 DNA reads as TGTGCCAGCAGCCCCGGGACTCTGGAAAAACTGTTTTTT. V gene TRBV6-5 combines with J gene TRBJ1-4, with D tentatively TRBD1 (5 bases). The ends were cut back, 6 bases at V and 8 bases at J, with 13 bases in the middle. This CDR3 has 13 residues. CDR1 is MNHEY, CDR2 SVGAGI, per germline.

As concerns this clonotype: A junction end diverges from the germline sequence, so it may reflect a read error. The chain employs TRBV29-1 and TRBJ2-1; possibly TRBD1 or TRBD2 for D (5 bases each). The CDR3 contains 15 residues. CDR1 is SQVTM, CDR2 ANQGSEA, per germline. The chain's CDR3 is CSVERWDASHNEQFF. In nucleotides, the CDR3 is TGCAGCGTTGAAAGGTGGGACGCCTCCCACAATGAGCAGTTCTTC.

This clonotype was recorded at least ten times. Sequence at one end of the junction differs from germline and may be a read error. The chain employs TRBV7-7 and TRBJ2-5; TRBD2 might be the D (6 bases). CDR1 SSHAT and CDR2 FNYEAQ come from the germline V gene (reference sequence). CDR3 length equals 13 residues. CDR3 in amino acids: CASSSGGARAQYF. CDR3 bases: TGTGCTAGCAGCTCTGGCGGGGCTCGGGCCCAGTACTTC.

This clonotype appeared many times. The gene calls are TRBV3-1 and TRBJ2-2, with D maybe TRBD2 (6 bases). V was trimmed by 4 bases and J by 5 bases, leaving 17 bases between them. This CDR3 contains 16 residues. Germline V gene data show CDR1 as LGHDT and CDR2 as YNNKEL (reference sequence). The CDR3 here is CASSLMQGLNTGELFF. The DNA for the CDR3 is TGTGCCAGCAGCCTTATGCAGGGACTGAATACCGGGGAGCTGTTTTTT.

This clonotype was seen at least ten times. V usage is TRBV27 and J usage is TRBJ1-1, with D maybe TRBD1 (5 bases). There are 13 residues in the CDR3. The V gene's germline CDR1 is MNHEY and CDR2 SMNVEV (reference sequence). V was clipped by 4 bases and J by 5 bases, with 11 bases between them. The CDR3 is CASSWGTSTEAFF. DNA for the CDR3: TGTGCCAGCAGTTGGGGCACATCAACTGAAGCTTTCTTT.

This clonotype has a count of ten or more. The junction shows a germline mismatch at one end, possibly a read error. The chain recombines TRBV4-3 with TRBJ1-1, with D maybe TRBD1 (6 bases). CDR3 length: 12 amino acids. Germline-derived CDR1 and CDR2 are LGHNA and YSLEER. CDR3 in amino acids: CASSQVGTSSFF. Written as DNA, the CDR3 is TGCGCCAGCAGCCAGGTCGGGACAAGCTCTTTTTTT.

The chain is built from TRBV18 and TRBJ1-2; 7 bases agree with TRBD1. Germline CDR1 is KGHSH and CDR2 is LQKENI. The CDR3 covers 13 residues. Unmatched junction bases numbered 8, after V lost 6 bases and J lost 7 bases. This CDR3 reads CASSLDRESGYTF. Written as DNA, the CDR3 is TGTGCCAGCTCCCTCGACAGGGAGAGTGGCTACACCTTC.

This clonotype was seen repeatedly, ten times or more. The V gene is TRBV7-9, the J gene TRBJ1-5; 11 bases line up with TRBD1. Germline V gene data show CDR1 as SEHNR and CDR2 as FQNEAQ (reference sequence). After removal of 7 bases from V and 4 bases from J, the junction contained 9 bases not matched to a gene. This CDR3 region has 16 residues. The CDR3 DNA sequence: TGTGCCAGCAATCTCGATTGGGACAGGGGGAATCAGCCCCAGCATTTT. Its translation is CASNLDWDRGNQPQHF.

This clonotype has at least ten counts. The rearrangement uses TRBV13 and TRBJ2-1, with 9 bases fitting TRBD1. CDR3 size: 15 residues. Germline V gene data show CDR1 as PRHDT and CDR2 as FYEKMQ (reference sequence). V trimming: 5 bases; J trimming: 7 bases; junction bases outside the gene matches: 9. The CDR3 here is CASSPSGTGINEQFF. The CDR3 nucleotides are TGTGCCAGCAGCCCCTCCGGGACAGGGATTAATGAGCAGTTCTTC.

This clonotype was detected ten times or more. One junction end disagrees with the germline gene, perhaps due to a read error. The chain joins TRBV9 to TRBJ2-3; 11 bases line up with TRBD2. Germline V gene data show CDR1 as SGDLS and CDR2 as YYNGEE. The CDR3 consists of 15 residues. CDR3 bases: TGTGCCAGCACCGTAGCGGGAGGGCCAACAGATACGCAGTATTTT. As protein: CASTVAGGPTDTQYF.

This clonotype was seen at least ten times. The genes are TRBV28 and TRBJ2-5; 10 nucleotides align to TRBD1. The germline V gene encodes CDR1 MDHEN and CDR2 SYDVKM. J was trimmed by 5 bases and V by 5 bases; bases with no gene match: 8. The CDR3 covers 15 residues. The CDR3 sequence: CASSATGGASETQYF. The CDR3 DNA reads as TGTGCCAGCAGTGCGACAGGGGGCGCGTCGGAGACCCAGTACTTC.

This clonotype was detected many times. This chain joins TRBV4-3 and TRBJ2-7; TRBD1 is a possible D gene (6 bases). The CDR3 loop spans 13 amino acids. Deletions cut 4 bases from V and 3 bases from J, with 10 bases between. Per germline, CDR1 LGHNA and CDR2 YSLEER. The CDR3 sequence: CASSRGRSYEQYF. DNA of the CDR3: TGCGCCAGCAGCCGGGGGCGGAGCTACGAGCAGTACTTC.

This clonotype was recorded at least ten times. The CDR3 reads CASSLGTRFDEQYF. In DNA, the CDR3 is TGCGCCAGCAGCCTCGGGACTAGGTTCGACGAGCAGTACTTC. The rearrangement joins TRBV5-1 to TRBJ2-7; 8 bases map to TRBD2. Germline trimming cut 4 bases from V and 5 bases from J; bases unmatched to any gene: 8. In germline, CDR1 is SGHRS, CDR2 YFSETQ. This CDR3 is built from 14 residues.

This clonotype was seen many times. This chain uses TRBV7-2 with TRBJ2-1; TRBD2 aligns across 7 bases. Trimming at V came to 1 base and at J to 6 bases, leaving 6 bases not matched to a gene. The CDR3 sequence is 15 residues long. CDR1 and CDR2 from the germline V gene are SGHTA and FQGNSA. The chain's CDR3 is CASSLGGSVANEQFF. Here the CDR3 DNA reads TGTGCCAGCAGCTTAGGCGGGAGCGTCGCCAATGAGCAGTTCTTC.

The chain joins TRBV20-1 to TRBJ2-7; D remains ambiguous. The CDR3 covers 11 residues. Germline CDR1 DFQATT, CDR2 SNEGSKA (reference sequence). With 6 bases removed from V and 4 bases from J, the gap between germline ends came to 10 bases. CDR3 bases: TGCAGTGCCCTCGGCAGTTACGAGCAGTACTTC. Its translation: CSALGSYEQYF.